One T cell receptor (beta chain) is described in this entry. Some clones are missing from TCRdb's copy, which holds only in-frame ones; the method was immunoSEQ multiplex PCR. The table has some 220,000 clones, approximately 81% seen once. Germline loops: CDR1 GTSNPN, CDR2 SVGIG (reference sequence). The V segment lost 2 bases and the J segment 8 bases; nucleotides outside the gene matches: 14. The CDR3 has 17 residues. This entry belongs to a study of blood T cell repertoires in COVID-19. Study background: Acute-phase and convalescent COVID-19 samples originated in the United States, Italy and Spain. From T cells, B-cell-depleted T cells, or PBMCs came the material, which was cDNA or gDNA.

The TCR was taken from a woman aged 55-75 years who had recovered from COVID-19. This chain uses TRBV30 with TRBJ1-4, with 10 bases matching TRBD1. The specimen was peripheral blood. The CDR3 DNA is TGTGCCTGGAGTAGGGGGACAGGGGTAATGAGGGCCGAAAAACTGTTTTTT. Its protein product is CAWSRGTGVMRAEKLFF. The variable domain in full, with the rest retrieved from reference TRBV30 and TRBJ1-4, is SQTIHQWPATLVQPVGSPLSLECTVEGTSNPNLYWYRQAAGRGLQLLFYSVGIGQISSEVPQNLSASRPQDRQFILSSKKLLLSDSGFYLCAWSRGTGVMRAEKLFFGSGTQLSVL.